This passage covers 19 T cell receptor beta chains from one sample sequenced in a study of T-cell reconstitution after alpha-beta-depleted transplantation in children (dated by TCRdb to 2015 to 2016). The receptor library was made with PCR. The sample was run on an Illumina HiSeq 2500. Molecular barcoding was employed in the preparation of TCR libraries, with unique molecular identifiers being used to normalize TCRbeta repertoire quantification. TCRdb reworked the public reads: Q25 trimming with fastp, MiXCR clone assembly, productive beta chains retained. Entries that share a CDR3 protein sequence are merged under the most common genes and DNA. This sample has around 200,000 distinct CDR3 sequences in its table, and about 9.5% of those were observed once. Jointly, the top ten make up around 6% of the sample. The material was PBMCs from the stem cell graft donor, obtained from the stem cell graft. Every receptor here comes from a human donor who donated a stem cell graft to a child with acute lymphoblastic leukemia.

The chain employs TRBV12-3 or TRBV12-4 and TRBJ1-1; 8 nucleotides align to TRBD1. The CDR3 has 17 residues. Trimming at V came to 5 bases and at J to 1 base, leaving 12 bases not matched to a gene. As DNA, the CDR3 is TGTGCCAGCAGTCATCCAGGGGGCTCCGCAAAGAACACTGAAGCTTTCTTT. This codes for CASSHPGGSAKNTEAFF.

This clonotype was observed a handful of times. The rearrangement links TRBV20-1 to TRBJ2-1, with 7 bases matching TRBD1. The J segment lost 5 bases and the V segment lost 5 bases, leaving 6 bases of the junction unmatched. Germline V gene sequence: CDR1 DFQATT, CDR2 SNEGSKA (reference sequence). This CDR3 has 13 residues. CDR3 residues: CSASTGYDNEQFF. CDR3 DNA: TGCAGTGCTTCGACAGGGTACGACAATGAGCAGTTCTTC.

This clonotype occurred once. The rearrangement joins TRBV6-4 to TRBJ1-1; 10 nucleotides agree with TRBD1. J lost 2 bases, V lost 11 bases, and 11 bases had no gene match. Germline-derived CDR1 and CDR2 are MRHNA and SNTAGT. The CDR3 extends over 15 amino acids. This CDR3 is CALSTRDRGNTEAFF. The CDR3 nucleotides read TGTGCCCTCTCCACCAGGGACAGGGGAAACACTGAAGCTTTCTTT.

The chain is built from TRBV4-2 and TRBJ2-7, with TRBD1 identical over 7 bases. V lost 5 bases, J lost 5 bases, and 12 bases stayed unmatched. This CDR3 contains 15 residues. Germline V gene data show CDR1 as LGHNA and CDR2 as YNFKEQ. The CDR3 DNA follows: TGTGCCAGCAGCGAGGCCCGACAGGGTGGCGACGAGCAGTACTTC. Translating it yields CASSEARQGGDEQYF.

This clonotype was observed at least ten times. The chain uses TRBV12-3 or TRBV12-4 and TRBJ2-5; a weak D match, TRBD2 (6 bases). The CDR3 length is 14 residues. V was trimmed by 4 bases and J by 5 bases, leaving 14 bases between them. The CDR3: CASSSAGLGETQYF. CDR3 DNA sequence: TGTGCCAGCAGTTCAGCGGGCCTAGGGGAGACCCAGTACTTC.

This clonotype was found many times. CDR3 sequence: CSARPSSAASTGELFF. Written as DNA, the CDR3 is TGCAGTGCTAGACCCTCTAGCGCCGCGAGCACCGGGGAGCTGTTTTTT. The V and J genes are TRBV20-1 and TRBJ2-2; D might be TRBD2 (6 bases). From germline, CDR1 is DFQATT and CDR2 SNEGSKA (reference sequence). Trimming stripped 2 bases from V and 4 bases from J, with 17 bases between. The CDR3 length is 16 residues.

The chain joins TRBV30 to TRBJ1-3, with a tentative D call TRBD1 (5 bases). CDR1 is GTSNPN and CDR2 is SVGIG in the germline V gene (reference sequence). The CDR3 extends over 13 amino acids. V lost 2 bases and J 4 bases, leaving 9 bases between the germline ends. The CDR3 nucleotides read TGTGCCTGGAGTCAGGGTTTCGGAAACACCATATATTTT. Residues: CAWSQGFGNTIYF.

The chain uses TRBV2 and TRBJ1-2, with D possibly TRBD1 on 5 matching bases. The CDR3 is made up of 12 amino acids. Trimming shortened V by 6 bases and J by 8 bases, and 13 bases separated the two germline ends. Germline values: CDR1 SNHLY, CDR2 FYNNEI. The CDR3 bases are TGTGCCAGCAGCCAGGGCCGGGAGGGCTACACCTTC. Residues: CASSQGREGYTF.

This clonotype was recorded many times. The chain employs TRBV10-3 and TRBJ1-5; D is unresolved. Trimming removed 0 bases at V and 13 bases at J, with 13 bases between. CDR1 and CDR2 (germline): ENHRY, SYGVKD. The CDR3 length is 13 residues. CDR3 sequence: CAISESVMQEQHF. CDR3 coding DNA: TGTGCCATCAGTGAGTCGGTAATGCAGGAGCAGCATTTT.

In its sample, this clonotype was seen a few times. The chain couples TRBV5-1 to TRBJ2-2; possibly TRBD1 for D (5 bases). The CDR3 consists of 16 residues. The germline V gene has CDR1 SGHRS and CDR2 YFSETQ. The V gene lost 0 bases and the J gene lost 0 bases, with 9 bases spanning the gap. This CDR3 is CASSLEGHPNTGELFF. As DNA, the CDR3 is TGCGCCAGCAGCTTGGAAGGACACCCGAACACCGGGGAGCTGTTTTTT.

This clonotype was detected many times. J is TRBJ1-4 and V is TRBV9, with a weak D call TRBD1 (5 bases). The CDR3 has 14 amino acids. The ends were cut back, 3 bases at V and 4 bases at J, with 10 bases in the middle. CDR1 and CDR2 from the germline V gene are SGDLS and YYNGEE. CDR3 in amino acids: CASSGPGLNEKLFF. CDR3 sequence (DNA): TGTGCCAGCAGCGGCCCAGGGCTTAATGAAAAACTGTTTTTT.

The V and J genes are TRBV12-3 or TRBV12-4 and TRBJ2-4; D is uncertain. The V and J ends lost 5 bases and 0 bases respectively, with 11 bases between them. This CDR3 contains 15 residues. The CDR3 bases are TGTGCCAGCAGTCCGAGACCGCTAGCCAAAAACATTCAGTACTTC. Amino acids: CASSPRPLAKNIQYF.

This clonotype occurred many times. The chain employs TRBV10-3 and TRBJ2-2; no definite D call. Trimming stripped 3 bases from V and 6 bases from J, with 8 bases between. CDR1 and CDR2 (germline): ENHRY, SYGVKD. There are 13 residues in the CDR3. The CDR3 DNA reads TGTGCCATCAGTGAAGCAATGGCCGGGGAGCTGTTTTTT. This encodes CAISEAMAGELFF.

Many counts were recorded for this clonotype. The chain links TRBV2 to TRBJ2-7, with 12 bases matching TRBD1. The CDR3 spans 14 residues. The germline V gene has CDR1 SNHLY and CDR2 FYNNEI. V lost 6 bases to trimming and J lost 4 bases; unmatched junction nucleotides: 4. The CDR3 DNA reads as TGTGCCAGCAGCGGGACAGGGGGCCTGTACGAGCAGTACTTC. Its protein product is CASSGTGGLYEQYF.

CDR3 sequence: CASSHRAPDTQYF. Written as DNA, the CDR3 is TGCGCCAGCAGCCACAGGGCCCCAGATACGCAGTATTTT. This chain links TRBV4-1 with TRBJ2-3; maybe TRBD1 (5 bases). In germline, CDR1 is MGHRA, CDR2 YSYEKL. The CDR3 covers 13 residues. Trimming cost V 3 bases and J 4 bases, with 8 bases left between them.

V usage is TRBV12-3 or TRBV12-4 and J usage is TRBJ1-2; tentative D call: TRBD1 (5 bases). Trimming shortened V by 2 bases and J by 1 base, and 14 bases separated the two germline ends. The CDR3 consists of 16 residues. CDR3 nucleotide sequence: TGTGCCAGCAGTTTATCGCGACAGATTGATAACTATGGCTACACCTTC. Encoded protein: CASSLSRQIDNYGYTF.

The chain combines TRBV6-5 with TRBJ2-7, with D possibly matching TRBD1 (6 bases). V was shortened by 0 bases and J by 5 bases, with 11 bases between the two germline ends. Germline V gene lookup returns CDR1 MNHEY and CDR2 SVGAGI. CDR3 size: 14 residues. The CDR3 DNA reads as TGTGCCAGCAGTTACTCACAGGGCTCAGACGAGCAGTACTTC. Translated, it gives CASSYSQGSDEQYF.

The chain is built from TRBV27 and TRBJ2-2, with 8 bases that match TRBD1. Per the germline V gene, CDR1 is MNHEY and CDR2 is SMNVEV (reference sequence). The CDR3 is 15 residues long. Trimming cost V 7 bases and J 6 bases; bases outside gene matches: 10. The CDR3 DNA reads TGTGCCAGCAAACAACAGGGGGTAGCGCCCGGGGAGCTGTTTTTT. The encoded protein is CASKQQGVAPGELFF.

The genes are TRBV12-3 or TRBV12-4 and TRBJ1-2; a weak D match, TRBD1 (6 bases). Between the trimmed V and J ends, which lost 6 bases and 5 bases, there was a span of 13 bases. The CDR3 is 13 amino acids. The CDR3 sequence is CASSYTGSYGYTF. The CDR3 nucleotides are TGTGCCAGCAGCTATACAGGGAGTTATGGCTACACCTTC.